These T cell receptor beta chains were read from a single sample in a study of CXCR3-negative and CXCR3-positive naive CD8 T cells. TCRdb reworked the 5' RACE reads into one entry per CDR3 protein, no DNA. This table holds just under 65,000 distinct CDR3 sequences. Sample: naive CXCR3+ CD8+ T cells from blood. The receptors shown here come from a human donor in good health. Some clones in this sample may be carry-over from other donors' samples. Both conserved end residues are part of each CDR3. Some rows mark clone size as missing; the rest say once, few, many or name a class of expanded clone.

clone_size,v_call,j_call,cdr3_aa
-,TRBV7-9,TRBJ2-2,CASWTGYTGELFF
-,TRBV12-3/TRBV12-4,TRBJ1-5,CASSFIGGVSNQPQHF
-,TRBV7-9,TRBJ2-2,CASSRTRGQVYTGELFF
-,TRBV2,TRBJ2-4,CASSEAAGLNIQCF
-,TRBV29-1,TRBJ2-7,CSVVKQGREQYF
-,TRBV5-1,TRBJ1-5,CASSRSGTGGPINNQPQHF
-,TRBV4-1,TRBJ2-1,CASSSGTGDNEQFF
-,TRBV11-2,TRBJ2-7,CASSLVLSPYEQYF
-,TRBV29-1,TRBJ2-7,CSVTGAVSSYEQYF
-,TRBV28,TRBJ2-7,CASSSQGSYEQYF
-,TRBV5-1,TRBJ2-3,CARSLVFGDTQYF
medium-sized,TRBV20-1,TRBJ1-1,CSVPLGTEAFF
-,TRBV5-1,TRBJ2-2,CASSLSGGANTGELFF
-,TRBV29-1,TRBJ2-1,CSVEEQGRYNEQFF
medium-sized,TRBV6-2/TRBV6-3,TRBJ1-2,CASSYSRVLYGYTF
-,TRBV7-9,TRBJ2-7,CASSLVSWTSGSIGPGEQYF
-,TRBV7-9,TRBJ1-6,CASSRQGLGDSPLHF
-,TRBV30,TRBJ2-7,CAWSVRERDEQYF
-,TRBV5-3,TRBJ2-1,CARSLAGRVRANEQFF
-,TRBV7-2,TRBJ1-2,CASSLSAGTNYGYTF
-,TRBV15,TRBJ1-1,CATSRDRTTEAFF
-,TRBV7-7,TRBJ2-3,CASSPDRDTQYF
-,TRBV20-1,TRBJ1-6,CSAAGGTSPLHF
-,TRBV12-3/TRBV12-4,TRBJ1-2,CASTLEGQLEFGYTF
-,TRBV20-1,TRBJ1-6,CSARDIRAGVHSPLHF
-,TRBV4-2,TRBJ2-7,CASSQTIGRGEQYF
-,TRBV28,TRBJ2-7,CASSSGGEYEQYF
-,TRBV29-1,TRBJ2-4,CSVEDGPENIQYF
-,TRBV18,TRBJ2-1,CASSPSAGGPFRNEQFF
-,TRBV6-5,TRBJ2-1,CASSQGDYNEQFF
-,TRBV7-2,TRBJ2-1,CASSRAGQAYNEQFF
-,TRBV6-2/TRBV6-3,TRBJ2-7,CASTSRIAYEQYF
-,TRBV7-6,TRBJ2-7,CASSSPGQNYEQYF
-,TRBV20-1,TRBJ2-7,CSASANPGTPYEQYF
-,TRBV5-1,TRBJ2-1,CASSLVVGYNEQFF
-,TRBV5-1,TRBJ2-7,CASSFTASYEQYF
-,TRBV2,TRBJ2-7,CASSEALGTSYEQYF
-,TRBV20-1,TRBJ1-2,CSARDIRGIYGYTF
-,TRBV28,TRBJ1-1,CASSSFRTGPRGTEAFF
-,TRBV12-5,TRBJ1-1,CASARGQGGLNTEAFF
-,TRBV29-1,TRBJ2-3,CSVLGLTDTQYF
-,TRBV14,TRBJ2-1,CASSLGLMGYNEQFF
-,TRBV7-9,TRBJ2-1,CASSLDGLATNEQFF